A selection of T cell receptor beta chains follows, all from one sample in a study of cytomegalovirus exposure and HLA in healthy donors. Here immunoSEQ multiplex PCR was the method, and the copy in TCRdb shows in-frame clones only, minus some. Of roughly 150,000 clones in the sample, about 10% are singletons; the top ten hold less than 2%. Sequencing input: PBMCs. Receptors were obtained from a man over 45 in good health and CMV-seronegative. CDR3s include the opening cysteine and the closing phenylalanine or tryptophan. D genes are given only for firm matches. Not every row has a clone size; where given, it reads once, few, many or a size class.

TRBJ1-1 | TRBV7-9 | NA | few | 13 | CASSLTENTEAFF | TGTGCCAGCAGCTTAACAGAGAACACTGAAGCTTTCTTT
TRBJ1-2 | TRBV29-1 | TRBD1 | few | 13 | CSVGDRGGYGYTF | TGCAGCGTTGGAGACAGGGGTGGTTATGGCTACACCTTC
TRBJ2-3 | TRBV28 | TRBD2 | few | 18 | CASSPPGLAGGTTDTQYF | TGTGCCAGCAGCCCCCCGGGACTAGCGGGAGGCACCACAGATACGCAGTATTTT
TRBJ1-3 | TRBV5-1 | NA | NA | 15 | CASSPNTGGGNTIYF | TGCGCCAGCAGCCCCAACACGGGAGGTGGAAACACCATATATTTT
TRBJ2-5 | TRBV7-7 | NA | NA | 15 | CASSPGLGEGETQYF | TGTGCTAGCAGCCCGGGCCTCGGGGAAGGAGAGACCCAGTACTTC
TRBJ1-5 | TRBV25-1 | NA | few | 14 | CASSATGNNQPQHF | TGTGCCAGCAGTGCTACAGGAAACAATCAGCCCCAGCATTTT
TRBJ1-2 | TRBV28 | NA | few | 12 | CASSPHRSGYTF | TGTGCCAGCAGTCCCCACCGGTCCGGCTACACCTTC
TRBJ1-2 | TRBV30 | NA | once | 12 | CAWRINFYGYTF | TGTGCCTGGAGAATAAATTTCTATGGCTACACCTTC
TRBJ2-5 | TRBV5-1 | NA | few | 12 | CASSLRVETQYF | TGCGCCAGCAGCTTACGGGTCGAGACCCAGTACTTC
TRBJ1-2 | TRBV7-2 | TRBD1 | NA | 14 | CASSPGQGWYGYTF | TGTGCCAGCAGCCCCGGACAGGGGTGGTATGGCTACACCTTC
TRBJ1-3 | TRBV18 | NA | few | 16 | CASKDDRRNSGNTIYF | TGTGCCAGCAAAGACGACAGACGCAACTCTGGAAACACCATATATTTT
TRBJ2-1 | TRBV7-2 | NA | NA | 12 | CASSLATGQQFF | TGTGCCAGCAGCTTAGCCACAGGGCAGCAGTTCTTC
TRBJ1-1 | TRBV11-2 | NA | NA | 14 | CASSLRGRNTEAFF | TGTGCCAGCAGCTTAAGGGGTAGAAACACTGAAGCTTTCTTT
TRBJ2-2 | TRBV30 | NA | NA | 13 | CAWRVLNTGELFF | TGTGCCTGGAGGGTCCTAAACACCGGGGAGCTGTTTTTT
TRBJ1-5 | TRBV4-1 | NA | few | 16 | CASSQGRGRQNQPQHF | TGCGCCAGCAGCCAAGGTCGGGGTCGGCAAAATCAGCCCCAGCATTTT
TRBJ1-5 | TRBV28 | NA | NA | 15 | CASSLRTDRNQPQHF | TGTGCCAGCAGTTTAAGGACAGACCGCAATCAGCCCCAGCATTTT